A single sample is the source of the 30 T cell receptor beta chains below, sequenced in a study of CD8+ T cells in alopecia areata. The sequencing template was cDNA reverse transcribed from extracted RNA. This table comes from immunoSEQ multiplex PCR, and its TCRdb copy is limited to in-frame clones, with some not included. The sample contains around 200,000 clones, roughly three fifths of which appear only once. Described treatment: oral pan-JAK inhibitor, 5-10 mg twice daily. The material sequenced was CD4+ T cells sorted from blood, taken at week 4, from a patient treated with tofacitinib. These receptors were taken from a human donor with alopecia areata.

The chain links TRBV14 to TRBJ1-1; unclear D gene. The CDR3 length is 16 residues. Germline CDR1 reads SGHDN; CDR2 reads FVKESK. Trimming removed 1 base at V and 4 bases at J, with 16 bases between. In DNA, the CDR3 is TGTGCCAGCAGCCAAGTTCATAGCCTTGATCCCACTGAAGCTTTCTTT. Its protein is CASSQVHSLDPTEAFF.

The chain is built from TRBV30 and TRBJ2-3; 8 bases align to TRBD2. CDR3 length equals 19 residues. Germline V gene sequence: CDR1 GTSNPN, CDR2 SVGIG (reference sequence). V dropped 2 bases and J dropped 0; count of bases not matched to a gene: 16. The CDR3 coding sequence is TGTGCCTGGAGTAACCCCAGGGCGGGAGGAACCTCTAGCACAGATACGCAGTATTTT. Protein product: CAWSNPRAGGTSSTDTQYF. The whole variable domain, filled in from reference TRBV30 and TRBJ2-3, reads SQTIHQWPATLVQPVGSPLSLECTVEGTSNPNLYWYRQAAGRGLQLLFYSVGIGQISSEVPQNLSASRPQDRQFILSSKKLLLSDSGFYLCAWSNPRAGGTSSTDTQYFGPGTRLTVL.

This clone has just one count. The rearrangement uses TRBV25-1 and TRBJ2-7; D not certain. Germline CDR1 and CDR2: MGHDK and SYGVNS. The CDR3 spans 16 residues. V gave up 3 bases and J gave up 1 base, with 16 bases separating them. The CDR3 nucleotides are TGTGCCAGCAGTGACAATGGGCAGAGGTTTTCCTACGAGCAGTACTTC. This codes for CASSDNGQRFSYEQYF.

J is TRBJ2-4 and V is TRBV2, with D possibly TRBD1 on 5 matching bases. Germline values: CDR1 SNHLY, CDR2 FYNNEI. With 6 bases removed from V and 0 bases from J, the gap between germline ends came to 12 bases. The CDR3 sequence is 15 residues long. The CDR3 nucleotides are TGTGCCAGCAGGGCCCAGGGCCGAGCCAAAAACATTCAGTACTTC. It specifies CASRAQGRAKNIQYF.

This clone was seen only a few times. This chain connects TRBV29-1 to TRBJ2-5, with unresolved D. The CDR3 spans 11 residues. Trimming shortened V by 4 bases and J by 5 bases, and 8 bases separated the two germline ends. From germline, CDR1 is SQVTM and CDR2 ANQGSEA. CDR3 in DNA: TGCAGCGTTGGTGGTTGGGAGACCCAGTACTTC. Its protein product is CSVGGWETQYF.

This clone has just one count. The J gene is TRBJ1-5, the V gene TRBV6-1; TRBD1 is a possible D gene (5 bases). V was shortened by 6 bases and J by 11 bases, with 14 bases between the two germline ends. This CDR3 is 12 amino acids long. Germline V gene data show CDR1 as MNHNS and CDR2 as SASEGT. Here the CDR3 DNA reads TGTGCCAGCAGCTCCGCCGGGGGGTCCCAGCATTTT. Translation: CASSSAGGSQHF.

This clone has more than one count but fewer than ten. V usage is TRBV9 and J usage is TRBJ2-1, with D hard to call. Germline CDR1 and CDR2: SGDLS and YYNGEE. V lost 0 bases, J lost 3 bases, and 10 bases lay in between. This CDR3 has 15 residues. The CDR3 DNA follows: TGTGCCAGCAGCGTAGTCCCGGGCCTCTACAATGAGCAGTTCTTC. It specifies CASSVVPGLYNEQFF.

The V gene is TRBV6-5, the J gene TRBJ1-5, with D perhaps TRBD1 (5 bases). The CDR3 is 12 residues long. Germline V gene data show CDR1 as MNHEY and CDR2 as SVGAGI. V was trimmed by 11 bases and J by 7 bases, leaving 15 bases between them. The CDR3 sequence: CALEGPSQPQHF. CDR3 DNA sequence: TGTGCCCTAGAGGGGCCGAGCCAGCCCCAGCATTTT.

CDR3 in amino acids: CASSQQGRNTGELFF. CDR3 nucleotide sequence: TGTGCCAGCAGTCAACAGGGGCGAAACACCGGGGAGCTGTTTTTT. The chain uses TRBV2 and TRBJ2-2; 7 nucleotides line up with TRBD1. This CDR3 comprises 15 residues. Germline lookup yields CDR1 SNHLY and CDR2 FYNNEI. J gave up 2 bases and V 5 bases, and 5 bases lay outside the gene matches.

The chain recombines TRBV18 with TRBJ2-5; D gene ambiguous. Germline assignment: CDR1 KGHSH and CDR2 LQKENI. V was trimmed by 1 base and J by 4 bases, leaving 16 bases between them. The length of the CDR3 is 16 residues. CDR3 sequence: CASSPRPQHDPETQYF. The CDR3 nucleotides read TGTGCCAGCTCACCACGGCCGCAACACGATCCAGAGACCCAGTACTTC.

CDR3 nucleotide sequence: TGCAGCGTGAAACAGGGCTACCCTGAAGCTTTCTTT. Residues: CSVKQGYPEAFF. The V gene is TRBV29-1, the J gene TRBJ1-1; TRBD1 might be the D (6 bases). Germline-derived CDR1 and CDR2 are SQVTM and ANQGSEA. This CDR3 is 12 amino acids long. V was shortened by 6 bases and J by 6 bases, with 14 bases between the two germline ends.

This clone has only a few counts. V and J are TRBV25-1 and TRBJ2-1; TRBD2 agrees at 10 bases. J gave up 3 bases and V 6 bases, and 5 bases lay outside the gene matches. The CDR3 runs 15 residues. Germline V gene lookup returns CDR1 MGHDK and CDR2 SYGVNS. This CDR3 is CASSSLAGGYNEQFF. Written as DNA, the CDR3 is TGTGCCAGCAGCAGCTTAGCGGGGGGCTACAATGAGCAGTTCTTC.

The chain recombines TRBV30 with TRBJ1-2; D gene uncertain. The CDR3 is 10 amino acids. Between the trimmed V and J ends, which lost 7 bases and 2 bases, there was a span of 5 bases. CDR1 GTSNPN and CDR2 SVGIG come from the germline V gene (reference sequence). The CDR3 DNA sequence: TGTGCCTCCTTGAACTATGGCTACACCTTC. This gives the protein CASLNYGYTF.

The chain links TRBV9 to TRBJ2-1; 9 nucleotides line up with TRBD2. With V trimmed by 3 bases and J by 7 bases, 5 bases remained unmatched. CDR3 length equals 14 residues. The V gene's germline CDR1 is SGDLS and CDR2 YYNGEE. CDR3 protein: CASSGLAEQNEQFF. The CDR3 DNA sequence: TGTGCCAGCAGCGGACTAGCGGAGCAAAATGAGCAGTTCTTC.

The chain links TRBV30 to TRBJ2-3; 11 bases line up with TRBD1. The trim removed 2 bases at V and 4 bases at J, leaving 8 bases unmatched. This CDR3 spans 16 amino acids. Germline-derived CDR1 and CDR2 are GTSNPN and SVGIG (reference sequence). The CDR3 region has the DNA TGTGCCTGGAGTCCAGCGGACAGGGGGCCGCCAGATACGCAGTATTTT. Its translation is CAWSPADRGPPDTQYF.

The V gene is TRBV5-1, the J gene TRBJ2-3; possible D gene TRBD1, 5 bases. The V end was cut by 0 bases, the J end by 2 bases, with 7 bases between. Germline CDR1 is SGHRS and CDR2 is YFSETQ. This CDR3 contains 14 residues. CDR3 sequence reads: CASSLGQITDTQYF. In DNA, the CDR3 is TGCGCCAGCAGCTTGGGACAGATCACAGATACGCAGTATTTT.

As DNA, the CDR3 is TGTGCCAGCAGCTTATCGGTGAACTCCTACGAGCAGTACTTC. This gives the protein CASSLSVNSYEQYF. The chain couples TRBV7-9 to TRBJ2-7; D is unclear. The ends were cut back, 2 bases at V and 0 bases at J, with 8 bases in the middle. In germline, CDR1 is SEHNR, CDR2 FQNEAQ (reference sequence). The CDR3 has 14 amino acids.

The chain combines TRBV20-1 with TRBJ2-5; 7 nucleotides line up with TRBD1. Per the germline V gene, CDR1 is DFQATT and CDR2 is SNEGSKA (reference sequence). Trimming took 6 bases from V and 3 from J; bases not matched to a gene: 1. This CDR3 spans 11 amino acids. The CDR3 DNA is TGCAGTGCCGACAGGGAAGAGACCCAGTACTTC. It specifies CSADREETQYF.

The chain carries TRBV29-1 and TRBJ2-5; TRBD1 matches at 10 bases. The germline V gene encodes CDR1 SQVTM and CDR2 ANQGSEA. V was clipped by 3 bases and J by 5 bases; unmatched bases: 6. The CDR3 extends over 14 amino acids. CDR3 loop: CSVDRDRGWETQYF. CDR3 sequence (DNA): TGCAGCGTTGACCGGGACAGGGGTTGGGAGACCCAGTACTTC.

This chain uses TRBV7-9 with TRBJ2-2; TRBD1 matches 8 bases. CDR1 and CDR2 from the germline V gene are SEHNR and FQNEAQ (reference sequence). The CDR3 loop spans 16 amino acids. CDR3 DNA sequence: TGTGCGATCCCCCCCGAGGGACAGGATTACACCGGGGAGCTGTTTTTT. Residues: CAIPPEGQDYTGELFF.

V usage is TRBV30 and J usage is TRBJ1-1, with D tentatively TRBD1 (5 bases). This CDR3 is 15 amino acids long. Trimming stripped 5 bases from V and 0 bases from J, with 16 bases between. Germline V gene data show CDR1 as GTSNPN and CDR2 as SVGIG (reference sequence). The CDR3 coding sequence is TGTGCCTGGTCCCCGAAATGGGGGATGAACACTGAAGCTTTCTTT. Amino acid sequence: CAWSPKWGMNTEAFF. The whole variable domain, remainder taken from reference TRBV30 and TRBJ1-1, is SQTIHQWPATLVQPVGSPLSLECTVEGTSNPNLYWYRQAAGRGLQLLFYSVGIGQISSEVPQNLSASRPQDRQFILSSKKLLLSDSGFYLCAWSPKWGMNTEAFFGQGTRLTVV.

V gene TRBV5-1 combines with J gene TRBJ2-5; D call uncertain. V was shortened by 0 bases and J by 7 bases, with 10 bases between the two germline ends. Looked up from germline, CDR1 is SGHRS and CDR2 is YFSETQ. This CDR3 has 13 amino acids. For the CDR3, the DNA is TGCGCCAGCAGCTTGGGAGTTGGAGCGACCCAGTACTTC. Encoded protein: CASSLGVGATQYF.

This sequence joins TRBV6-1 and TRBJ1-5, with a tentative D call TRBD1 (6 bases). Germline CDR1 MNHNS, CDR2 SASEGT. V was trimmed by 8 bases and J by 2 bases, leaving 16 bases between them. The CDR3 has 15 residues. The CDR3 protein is CASAPVAGGNQPQHF. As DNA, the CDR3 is TGTGCCAGCGCCCCGGTGGCAGGGGGCAATCAGCCCCAGCATTTT.

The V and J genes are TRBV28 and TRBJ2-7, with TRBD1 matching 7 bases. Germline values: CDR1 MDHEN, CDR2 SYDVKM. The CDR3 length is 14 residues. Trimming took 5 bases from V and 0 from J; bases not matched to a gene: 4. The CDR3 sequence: CASSHRGRSYEQYF. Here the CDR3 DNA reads TGTGCCAGCAGTCACAGGGGCCGCTCCTACGAGCAGTACTTC. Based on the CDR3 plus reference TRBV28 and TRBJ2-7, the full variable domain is DVKVTQSSRYLVKRTGEKVFLECVQDMDHENMFWYRQDPGLGLRLIYFSYDVKMKEKGDIPEGYSVSREKKERFSLILESASTNQTSMYLCASSHRGRSYEQYFGPGTRLTVT.

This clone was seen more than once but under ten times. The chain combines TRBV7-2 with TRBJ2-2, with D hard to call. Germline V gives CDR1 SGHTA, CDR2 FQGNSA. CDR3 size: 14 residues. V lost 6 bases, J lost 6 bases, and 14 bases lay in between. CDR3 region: CASRPRTVPGELFF. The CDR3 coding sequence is TGTGCCAGCAGGCCTAGGACGGTTCCCGGGGAGCTGTTTTTT. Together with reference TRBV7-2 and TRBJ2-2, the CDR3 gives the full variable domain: GAGVSQSPSNKVTEKGKDVELRCDPISGHTALYWYRQSLGQGLEFLIYFQGNSAPDKSGLPSDRFSAERTGGSVSTLTIQRTQQEDSAVYLCASRPRTVPGELFFGEGSRLTVL.

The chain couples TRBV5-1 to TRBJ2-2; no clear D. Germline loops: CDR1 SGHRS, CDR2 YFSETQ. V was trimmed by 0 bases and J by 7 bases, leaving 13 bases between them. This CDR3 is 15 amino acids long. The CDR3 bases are TGCGCCAGCAGCTTGGGACCCTCAGCTGGCGGGGAGCTGTTTTTT. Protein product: CASSLGPSAGGELFF. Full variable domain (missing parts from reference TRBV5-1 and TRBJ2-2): KAGVTQTPRYLIKTRGQQVTLSCSPISGHRSVSWYQQTPGQGLQFLFEYFSETQRNKGNFPGRFSGRQFSNSRSEMNVSTLELGDSALYLCASSLGPSAGGELFFGEGSRLTVL.

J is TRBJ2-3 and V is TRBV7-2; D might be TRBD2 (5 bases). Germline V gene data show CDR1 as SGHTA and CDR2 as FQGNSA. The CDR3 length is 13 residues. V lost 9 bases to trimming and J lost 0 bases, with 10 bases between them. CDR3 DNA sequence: TGTGCCAGTAGGACTGCTAGCACAGATACGCAGTATTTT. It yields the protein CASRTASTDTQYF.

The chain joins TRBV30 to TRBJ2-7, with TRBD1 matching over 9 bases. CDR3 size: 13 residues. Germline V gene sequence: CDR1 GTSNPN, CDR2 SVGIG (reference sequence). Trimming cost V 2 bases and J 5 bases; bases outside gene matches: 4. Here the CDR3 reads CAWSRGTGNEQYF. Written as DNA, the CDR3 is TGTGCCTGGAGTAGGGGGACAGGGAACGAGCAGTACTTC.

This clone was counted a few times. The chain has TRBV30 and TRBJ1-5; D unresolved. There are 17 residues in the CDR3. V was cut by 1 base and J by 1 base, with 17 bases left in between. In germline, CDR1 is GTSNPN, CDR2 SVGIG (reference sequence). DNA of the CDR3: TGTGCCTGGAGTGGGGCTAAAGGACCGAGGAGCAATCAGCCCCAGCATTTT. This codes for CAWSGAKGPRSNQPQHF.

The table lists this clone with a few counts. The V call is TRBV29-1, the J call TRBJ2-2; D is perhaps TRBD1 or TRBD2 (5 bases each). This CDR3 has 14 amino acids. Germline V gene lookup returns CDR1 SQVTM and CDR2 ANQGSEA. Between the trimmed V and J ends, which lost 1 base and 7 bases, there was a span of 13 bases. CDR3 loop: CSVEVQRGSGELFF. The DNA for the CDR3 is TGCAGCGTTGAAGTCCAACGGGGCAGCGGGGAGCTGTTTTTT.